This TCR beta chain comes out of a study of blood T cell repertoires in COVID-19. The overall study: Donors in the United States, Italy and Spain gave samples during acute or convalescent COVID-19.

The CDR3 runs to 14 residues. V lost 4 bases and J lost 4; bases outside the gene matches: 5. Germline CDR1 reads MRHNA; CDR2 reads SNTAGT. Sequencing was performed with immunoSEQ multiplex PCR; in TCRdb, only in-frame clones are kept and a portion is missing. The sample shows 160,000 or so clones, 80% to 90% of them seen only once. The chain combines TRBV6-4 with TRBJ1-2, with 8 bases that match TRBD1. Source material: peripheral blood. This TCR was recovered from a woman in her thirties or forties with acute or convalescent COVID-19. DNA of the CDR3: TGTGCCAGCAGTGCCGGGACAGGACTCTATGGCTACACCTTC. Its translation is CASSAGTGLYGYTF.